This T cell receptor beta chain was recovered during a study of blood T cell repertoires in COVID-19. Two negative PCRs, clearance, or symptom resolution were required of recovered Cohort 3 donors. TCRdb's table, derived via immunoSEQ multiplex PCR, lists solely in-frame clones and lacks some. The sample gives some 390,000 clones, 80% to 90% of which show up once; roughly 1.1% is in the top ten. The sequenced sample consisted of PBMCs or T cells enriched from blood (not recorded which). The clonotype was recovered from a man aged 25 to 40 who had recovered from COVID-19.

DNA for the CDR3: TGTGCCAGCAGCCGTCCAGGAATGGTTGTCGGGGCCAACGTCCTGACTTTC. This gives the protein CASSRPGMVVGANVLTF. The rearrangement links TRBV3-1 (or the pseudogene TRBV3-2) to TRBJ2-6; D is unclear. Between the trimmed V and J ends, which lost 4 bases and 4 bases, there was a span of 17 bases. The CDR3 spans 17 residues. Per the germline V gene, CDR1 is LGHDT and CDR2 is YNNKEL (reference sequence).